The 11 T cell receptor beta chains presented below share a single source sample, sequenced in a study of regulatory T cells in long-lasting Graves disease (dated by TCRdb to the early 2020s). Reading the label with the study, this specimen's time point is: newly diagnosed GD, antithyroid drugs for less than 3 months. RNA was extracted from PBMCs in TRIzol for both TCR sequencing and RNA sequencing. The library was built by means of multiplex PCR. TCRdb shows the sequencer as Illumina HiSeq 4000. CDR3 regions were amplified by Arm-PCR with iRepertoire HTBI primers to construct TCR beta libraries. TCRdb handled the public reads itself, with Q25 trimming in fastp and clone calling in MiXCR, and kept productive beta chains. For every CDR3 protein sequence, its rows merge into one entry that carries the most common genes and DNA. This sample comprises about half a million distinct CDR3 sequences, 9.5% to 15% of them detected only once. The top ten hold approximately 9% of the sample.

This sample was shared with a second study, whose subject was T cells in Graves' hyperthyroidism and ophthalmopathy.

The specimen comprised peripheral blood mononuclear cells (PBMCs), sampled at new diagnosis, from a patient treated with antithyroid drugs. The receptors shown here come from a woman aged 25 to 39 with Graves disease. Donor details come from another sample of the same person, matched by shared clones.

This clonotype has a handful of counts. This chain links TRBV7-2 with TRBJ2-3; D is uncertain. With 5 bases removed from V and 2 bases from J, the gap between germline ends came to 14 bases. Germline-derived CDR1 and CDR2 are SGHTA and FQGNSA. The CDR3 is 15 amino acids. In nucleotides, the CDR3 is TGTGCCAGCAGCCCTCAGGACGGGTACACAGATACGCAGTATTTT. It yields the protein CASSPQDGYTDTQYF.

This clonotype was seen many times. CDR3 in DNA: TGTGCCAGCAGCTTGAATCTCCTCGGGGAGCTGTTTTTT. It encodes CASSLNLLGELFF. This chain links TRBV11-3 with TRBJ2-2; unclear D gene. The CDR3 length is 13 residues. V was pared by 3 bases and J by 7 bases, with 9 bases between. Germline loops: CDR1 SGHNT, CDR2 YENEEA.

This clonotype was counted ten times or more. The gene calls are TRBV20-1 and TRBJ2-5; possibly TRBD2 for D (5 bases). The V gene's germline CDR1 is DFQATT and CDR2 SNEGSKA (reference sequence). V dropped 7 bases and J dropped 0 bases, with 24 bases sitting between them. The CDR3 extends over 17 amino acids. The CDR3 coding sequence is TGCAGTGTTCCCCCCGGGGAGCTAAGGGCAGACCAAGAGACCCAGTACTTC. It translates to CSVPPGELRADQETQYF.

This clonotype was recorded at least ten times. The chain joins TRBV20-1 to TRBJ1-6; D is ambiguous. CDR1 is DFQATT, CDR2 SNEGSKA, per germline (reference sequence). V was cut by 1 base and J by 9 bases, with 13 bases left in between. CDR3 length: 14 amino acids. CDR3 residues: CSARGEWAGSPLHF. DNA of the CDR3: TGCAGTGCTAGAGGGGAGTGGGCCGGTTCACCCCTCCACTTT.

The sample holds many counts of this clonotype. J is TRBJ1-1 and V is TRBV19; a possible D gene is TRBD1 (5 bases). CDR1 LNHDA and CDR2 SQIVND come from the germline V gene (reference sequence). V lost 8 bases to trimming and J lost 1 base, with 11 bases between them. CDR3 length: 13 residues. CDR3 bases: TGTGCCAGTGGTGGGGCAGAGAACACTGAAGCTTTCTTT. This translates into CASGGAENTEAFF.

In this sample, this clonotype turned up many times. The chain carries TRBV2 and TRBJ1-5; 7 bases match TRBD1. CDR1 and CDR2 from the germline V gene are SNHLY and FYNNEI. CDR3 length: 15 residues. Trimming took 7 bases from V and 2 from J; bases not matched to a gene: 8. CDR3 nucleotide sequence: TGTGCCAGCAAACAAAGGGGGCTAGGCAATCAGCCCCAGCATTTT. Translation: CASKQRGLGNQPQHF. Supplemented by reference TRBV2 and TRBJ1-5, the full variable domain reads EPEVTQTPSHQVTQMGQEVILRCVPISNHLYFYWYRQILGQKVEFLVSFYNNEISEKSEIFDDQFSVERPDGSNFTLKIRSTKLEDSAMYFCASKQRGLGNQPQHFGDGTRLSIL.

The DNA of the CDR3 is TGTGCCAGCAGTTTATCACAGAGAGATGGCTACACCTTC. It codes for CASSLSQRDGYTF. The genes are TRBV28 and TRBJ1-2, with D unresolved. Germline V CDR1 and CDR2: MDHEN, SYDVKM. The CDR3 spans 13 residues. Between the trimmed V and J ends, which lost 1 base and 6 bases, there was a span of 9 bases.

This clonotype appeared many times. The chain carries TRBV14 and TRBJ2-7; 7 positions agree with TRBD1. The germline CDR1 and CDR2 sequences are SGHDN and FVKESK. Unmatched junction bases numbered 9, after V lost 4 bases and J lost 3 bases. This CDR3 region has 15 residues. CDR3 region: CASSPLTGPYYEQYF. The CDR3 nucleotides are TGTGCCAGCAGCCCCCTGACAGGGCCTTACTACGAGCAGTACTTC.

The chain couples TRBV20-1 to TRBJ2-3; 7 nucleotides match TRBD2. V dropped 4 bases and J dropped 2; count of bases not matched to a gene: 9. Germline V gene lookup returns CDR1 DFQATT and CDR2 SNEGSKA (reference sequence). The length of the CDR3 is 15 residues. The DNA of the CDR3 is TGCAGTGCTACTAGCGGATCCAAACTCACAGATACGCAGTATTTT. The encoded protein is CSATSGSKLTDTQYF.

This clonotype was seen many times. V usage is TRBV11-2 and J usage is TRBJ1-1; the D is unclear. This CDR3 comprises 13 residues. Germline assignment: CDR1 SGHAT and CDR2 FQNNGV. V lost 5 bases, J lost 1 base, and 8 bases lay in between. The CDR3 region has the DNA TGTGCCAGCAGCCTCCGATGGAACACTGAAGCTTTCTTT. This translates into CASSLRWNTEAFF.

As to this clonotype: This CDR3 is missing its conserved last phenylalanine or tryptophan, likely due to a read error. The rearrangement links TRBV4-1 to TRBJ1-1; D is ambiguous. There are 16 residues in the CDR3. Germline CDR1 is MGHRA and CDR2 is YSYEKL. Trimming left V 4 bases short and J 1 base short, with 16 bases between. The CDR3 spells CASSPPGYRSNTEAFL. The CDR3 bases are TGCGCCAGCAGCCCCCCCGGGTACAGATCGAACACTGAAGCTTTCCTT.